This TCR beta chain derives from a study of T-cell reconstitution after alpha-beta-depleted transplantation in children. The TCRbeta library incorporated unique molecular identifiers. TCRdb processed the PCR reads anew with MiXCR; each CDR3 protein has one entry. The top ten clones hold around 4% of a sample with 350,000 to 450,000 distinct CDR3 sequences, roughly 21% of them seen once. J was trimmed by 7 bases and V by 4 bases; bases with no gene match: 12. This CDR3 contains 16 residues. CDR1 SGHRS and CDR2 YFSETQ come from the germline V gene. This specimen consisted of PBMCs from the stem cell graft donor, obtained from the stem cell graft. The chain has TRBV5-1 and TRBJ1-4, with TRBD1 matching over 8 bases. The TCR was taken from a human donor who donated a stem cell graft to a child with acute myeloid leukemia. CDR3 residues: CASSKRSTGGGEKLFF. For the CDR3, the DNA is TGCGCCAGCAGCAAGCGGTCAACAGGGGGTGGTGAAAAACTGTTTTTT.